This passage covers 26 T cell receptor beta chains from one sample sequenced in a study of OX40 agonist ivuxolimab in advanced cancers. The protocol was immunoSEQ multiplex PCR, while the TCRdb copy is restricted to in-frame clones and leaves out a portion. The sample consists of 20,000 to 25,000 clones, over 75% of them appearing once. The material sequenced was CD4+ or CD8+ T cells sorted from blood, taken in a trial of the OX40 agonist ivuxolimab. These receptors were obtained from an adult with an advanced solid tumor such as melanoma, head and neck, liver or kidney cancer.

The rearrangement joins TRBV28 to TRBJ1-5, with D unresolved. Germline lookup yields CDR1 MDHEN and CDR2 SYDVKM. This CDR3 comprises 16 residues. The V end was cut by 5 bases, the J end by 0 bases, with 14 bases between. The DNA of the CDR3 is TGTGCCAGCAGTCTCCGGGGAGGTTATAGCAATCAGCCCCAGCATTTT. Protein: CASSLRGGYSNQPQHF.

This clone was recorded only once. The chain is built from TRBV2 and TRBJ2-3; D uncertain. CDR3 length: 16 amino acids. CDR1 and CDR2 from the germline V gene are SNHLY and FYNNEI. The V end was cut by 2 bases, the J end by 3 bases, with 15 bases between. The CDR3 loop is CASSESGRIGTDTQYF. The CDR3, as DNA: TGTGCCAGCAGTGAAAGTGGGCGAATCGGGACAGATACGCAGTATTTT.

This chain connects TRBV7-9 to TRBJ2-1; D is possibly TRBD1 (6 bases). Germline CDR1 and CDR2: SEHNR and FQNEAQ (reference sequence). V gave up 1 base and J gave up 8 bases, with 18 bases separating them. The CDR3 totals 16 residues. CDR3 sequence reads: CASSLVGTGSWYEQFF. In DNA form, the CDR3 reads TGTGCCAGCAGCTTAGTGGGTACAGGGAGTTGGTATGAGCAGTTCTTC.

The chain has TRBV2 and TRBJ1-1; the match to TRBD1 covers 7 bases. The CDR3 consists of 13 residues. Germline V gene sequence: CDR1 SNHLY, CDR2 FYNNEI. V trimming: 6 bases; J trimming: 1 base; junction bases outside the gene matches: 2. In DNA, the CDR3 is TGTGCCAGCAGGGACAGGAAGAACACTGAAGCTTTCTTT. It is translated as CASRDRKNTEAFF.

Here the CDR3 DNA reads TGCGCCAGCAGCTTGGGACTAGCGGGGGTCAAACAAGAGACCCAGTACTTC. Translation: CASSLGLAGVKQETQYF. The chain has TRBV5-1 and TRBJ2-5, with 12 bases matching TRBD2. The CDR3 sequence is 17 residues long. The germline CDR1 and CDR2 sequences are SGHRS and YFSETQ. J gave up 2 bases and V 0 bases, and 5 bases lay outside the gene matches.

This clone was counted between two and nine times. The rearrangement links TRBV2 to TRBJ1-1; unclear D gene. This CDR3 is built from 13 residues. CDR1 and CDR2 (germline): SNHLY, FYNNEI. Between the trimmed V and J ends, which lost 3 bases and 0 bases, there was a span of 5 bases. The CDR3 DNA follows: TGTGCCAGCAGTGATTCCCTGAACACTGAAGCTTTCTTT. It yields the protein CASSDSLNTEAFF.

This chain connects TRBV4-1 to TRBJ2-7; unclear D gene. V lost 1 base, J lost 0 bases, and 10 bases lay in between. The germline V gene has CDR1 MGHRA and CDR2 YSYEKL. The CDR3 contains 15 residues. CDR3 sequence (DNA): TGCGCCAGCAGCCAAGGACTGCAGGACTCCTACGAGCAGTACTTC. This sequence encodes CASSQGLQDSYEQYF.

CDR3 residues: CASSFSPGTGRETQYF. In nucleotides, the CDR3 is TGTGCCAGCAGCTTCTCCCCCGGGACAGGGAGAGAGACCCAGTACTTC. The chain joins TRBV13 to TRBJ2-5; 9 nucleotides line up with TRBD1. V lost 3 bases to trimming and J lost 4 bases; unmatched junction nucleotides: 9. Germline loops: CDR1 PRHDT, CDR2 FYEKMQ (reference sequence). The CDR3 length is 16 residues.

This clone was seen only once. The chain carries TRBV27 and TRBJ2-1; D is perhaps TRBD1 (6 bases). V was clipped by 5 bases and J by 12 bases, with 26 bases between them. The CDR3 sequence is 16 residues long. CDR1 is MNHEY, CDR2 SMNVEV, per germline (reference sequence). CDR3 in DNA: TGTGCCAGCAGTCTGGGGGCTGGGACCGACCTTCGTTGGCAGTTCTTC. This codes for CASSLGAGTDLRWQFF.

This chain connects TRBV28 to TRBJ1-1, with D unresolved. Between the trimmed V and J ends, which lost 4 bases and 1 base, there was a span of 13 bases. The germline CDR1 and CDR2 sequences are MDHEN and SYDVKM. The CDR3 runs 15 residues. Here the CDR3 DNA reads TGTGCCAGCAGTTCGTATGTCTGGGGGAACACTGAAGCTTTCTTT. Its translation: CASSSYVWGNTEAFF.

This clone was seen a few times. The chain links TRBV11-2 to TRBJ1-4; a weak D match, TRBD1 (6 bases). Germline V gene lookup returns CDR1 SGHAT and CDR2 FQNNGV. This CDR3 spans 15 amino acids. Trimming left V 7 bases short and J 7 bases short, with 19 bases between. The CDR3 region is CASTISPGGGEKLFF. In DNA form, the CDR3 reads TGTGCCAGCACCATTAGCCCCGGAGGGGGTGAAAAACTGTTTTTT.

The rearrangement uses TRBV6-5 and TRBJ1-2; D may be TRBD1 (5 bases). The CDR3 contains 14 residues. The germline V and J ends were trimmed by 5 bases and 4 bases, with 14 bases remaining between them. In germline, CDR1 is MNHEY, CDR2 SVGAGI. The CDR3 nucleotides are TGTGCCAGCAGTACCCCGGGACCCGCCTATGGCTACACCTTC. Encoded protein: CASSTPGPAYGYTF.

The DNA for the CDR3 is TGTGCCAGTAGTATAGGGAAGGGAAAGACCCAGTACTTC. Translated: CASSIGKGKTQYF. The chain recombines TRBV19 with TRBJ2-5; no reliable D call. V lost 1 base to trimming and J lost 6 bases, with 9 bases between them. The V gene's germline CDR1 is LNHDA and CDR2 SQIVND (reference sequence). The CDR3 has 13 amino acids. The variable domain in full, completed from reference TRBV19 and TRBJ2-5, reads DGGITQSPKYLFRKEGQNVTLSCEQNLNHDAMYWYRQDPGQGLRLIYYSQIVNDFQKGDIAEGYSVSREKKESFPLTVTSAQKNPTAFYLCASSIGKGKTQYFGPGTRLLVL.

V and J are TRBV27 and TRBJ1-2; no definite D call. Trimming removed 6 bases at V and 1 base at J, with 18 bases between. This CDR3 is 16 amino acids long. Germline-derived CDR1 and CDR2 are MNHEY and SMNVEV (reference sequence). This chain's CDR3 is CASRPLSVEINYGYTF. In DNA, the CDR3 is TGTGCCAGCAGACCACTCTCAGTGGAGATTAACTATGGCTACACCTTC.

The CDR3 region is CASSLGGATGELFF. CDR3 sequence (DNA): TGTGCCAGCAGCTTAGGGGGGGCCACCGGGGAGCTGTTTTTT. V and J are TRBV7-6 and TRBJ2-2; possibly TRBD1 or TRBD2 for D (6 bases each). Germline V gene lookup returns CDR1 SGHVS and CDR2 FNYEAQ. The CDR3 has 14 residues. V dropped 1 base and J dropped 4 bases, with 7 bases sitting between them.

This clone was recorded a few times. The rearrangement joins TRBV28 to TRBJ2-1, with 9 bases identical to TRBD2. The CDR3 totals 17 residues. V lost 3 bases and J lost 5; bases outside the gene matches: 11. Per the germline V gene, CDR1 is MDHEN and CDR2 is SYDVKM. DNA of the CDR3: TGTGCCAGCAGTTTTACGGGGGAGGTAGCGGGAGACAATGAGCAGTTCTTC. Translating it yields CASSFTGEVAGDNEQFF.

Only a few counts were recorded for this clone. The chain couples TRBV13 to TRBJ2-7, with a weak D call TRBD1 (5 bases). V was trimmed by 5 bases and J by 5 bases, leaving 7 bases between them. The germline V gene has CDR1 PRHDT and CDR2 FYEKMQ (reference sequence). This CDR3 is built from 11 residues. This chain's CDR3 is CASSQGDEQYF. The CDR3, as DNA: TGTGCCAGCAGCCAAGGGGACGAGCAGTACTTC.

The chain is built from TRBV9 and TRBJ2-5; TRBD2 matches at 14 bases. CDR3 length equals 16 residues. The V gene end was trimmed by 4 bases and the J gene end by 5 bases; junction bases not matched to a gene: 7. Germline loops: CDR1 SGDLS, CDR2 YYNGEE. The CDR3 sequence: CASSPGLAGATETQYF. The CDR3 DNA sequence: TGTGCCAGCAGCCCGGGACTAGCGGGAGCGACGGAGACCCAGTACTTC.

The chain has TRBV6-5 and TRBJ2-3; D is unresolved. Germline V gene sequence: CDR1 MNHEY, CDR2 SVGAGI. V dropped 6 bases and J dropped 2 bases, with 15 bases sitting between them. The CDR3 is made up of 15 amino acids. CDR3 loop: CASSPTVADTDTQYF. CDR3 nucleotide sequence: TGTGCCAGCAGCCCTACGGTGGCTGACACAGATACGCAGTATTTT.

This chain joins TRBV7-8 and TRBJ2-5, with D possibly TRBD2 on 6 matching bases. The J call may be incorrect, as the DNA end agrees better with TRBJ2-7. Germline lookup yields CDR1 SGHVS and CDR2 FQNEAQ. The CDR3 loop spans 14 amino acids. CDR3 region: CASSPEWEVDEQYF. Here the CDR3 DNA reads TGTGCCAGCAGCCCCGAGTGGGAGGTCGACGAGCAGTACTTC.

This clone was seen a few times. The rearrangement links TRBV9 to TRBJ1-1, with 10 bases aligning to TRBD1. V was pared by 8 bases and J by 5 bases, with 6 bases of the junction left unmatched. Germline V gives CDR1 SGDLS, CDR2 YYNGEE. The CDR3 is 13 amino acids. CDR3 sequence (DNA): TGTGCCAGTATGGGACAGGGGAAGACTGAAGCTTTCTTT. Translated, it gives CASMGQGKTEAFF.

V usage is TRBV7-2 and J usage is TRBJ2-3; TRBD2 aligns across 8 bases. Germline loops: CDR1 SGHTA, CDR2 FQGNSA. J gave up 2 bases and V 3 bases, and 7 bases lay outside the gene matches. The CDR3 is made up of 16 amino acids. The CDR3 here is CASSFMRGVDTDTQYF. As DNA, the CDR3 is TGTGCCAGCAGCTTTATGCGGGGGGTCGACACAGATACGCAGTATTTT.

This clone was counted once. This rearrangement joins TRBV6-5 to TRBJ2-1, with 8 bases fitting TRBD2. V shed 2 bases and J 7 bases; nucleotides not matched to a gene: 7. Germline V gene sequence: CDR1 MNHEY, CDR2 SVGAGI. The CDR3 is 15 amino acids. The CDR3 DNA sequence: TGTGCCAGCAGTTACCCGGGGGGGCCGGGGAATGAGCAGTTCTTC. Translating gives CASSYPGGPGNEQFF.

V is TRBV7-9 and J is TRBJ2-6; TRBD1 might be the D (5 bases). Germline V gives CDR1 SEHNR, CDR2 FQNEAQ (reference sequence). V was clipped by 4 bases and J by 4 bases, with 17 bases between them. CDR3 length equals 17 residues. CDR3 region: CASSSPDSYKGANVLTF. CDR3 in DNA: TGTGCCAGCAGCTCTCCCGACAGCTACAAGGGGGCCAACGTCCTGACTTTC.

CDR3 in DNA: TGTGCCGGAGGGGTGGGAATTGGGAACTATGGCTACACCTTC. Its protein product is CAGGVGIGNYGYTF. The chain joins TRBV30 to TRBJ1-2; weak D call: TRBD1 (5 bases). This CDR3 has 14 amino acids. With 8 bases removed from V and 2 bases from J, the gap between germline ends came to 18 bases. Germline V lookup: CDR1 GTSNPN, CDR2 SVGIG (reference sequence). Complete variable domain (other parts from reference TRBV30 and TRBJ1-2): SQTIHQWPATLVQPVGSPLSLECTVEGTSNPNLYWYRQAAGRGLQLLFYSVGIGQISSEVPQNLSASRPQDRQFILSSKKLLLSDSGFYLCAGGVGIGNYGYTFGSGTRLTVV.

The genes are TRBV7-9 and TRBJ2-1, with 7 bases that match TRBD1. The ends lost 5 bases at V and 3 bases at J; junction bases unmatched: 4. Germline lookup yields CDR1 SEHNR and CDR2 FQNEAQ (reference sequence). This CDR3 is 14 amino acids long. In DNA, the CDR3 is TGTGCCAGCAGCAGGACAGGAAACTACAATGAGCAGTTCTTC. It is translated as CASSRTGNYNEQFF.